Listed here are 26 T cell receptor beta chains from one sample, sequenced in a study of T cells in Graves' hyperthyroidism and ophthalmopathy. TCR beta CDR3 region amplification was performed from RNA transcripts. HTBI primers drove first-round RT-PCR of the TCR CDR3. TCRdb fed the multiplex PCR reads into MiXCR, producing one record per CDR3 protein. This table has fewer than 350,000 distinct CDR3 sequences, roughly a fifth appearing once. Sequencing was carried out using blood. The receptors were sampled from a woman aged 45-65 years with Graves' hyperthyroidism.

The chain uses TRBV2 and TRBJ2-1; D tentatively reads TRBD1 or TRBD2 (5 bases each). Germline CDR1 SNHLY, CDR2 FYNNEI. This CDR3 is built from 13 residues. The V and J ends lost 5 bases and 3 bases respectively, with 8 bases between them. CDR3: CASSRDHYNEQFF. CDR3 DNA: TGTGCCAGCAGTCGGGACCACTACAATGAGCAGTTCTTC.

This clonotype was picked up many times. The chain carries TRBV11-3 and TRBJ1-1, with D hard to call. Germline lookup yields CDR1 SGHNT and CDR2 YENEEA. The CDR3 covers 12 residues. V was shortened by 4 bases and J by 4 bases, with 7 bases between the two germline ends. The CDR3 sequence: CASSSWGTEAFF. In DNA form, the CDR3 reads TGTGCCAGCAGCTCGTGGGGCACTGAAGCTTTCTTT.

Ten or more counts support this clonotype. The CDR3 sequence is CASSQAGQVNGYTF. The CDR3 DNA sequence: TGTGCCAGCAGCCAGGCGGGACAGGTGAATGGCTACACCTTC. This rearrangement joins TRBV3-1 to TRBJ1-2; 8 bases are shared with TRBD1. The trim removed 3 bases at V and 6 bases at J, leaving 6 bases unmatched. The length of the CDR3 is 14 residues. Germline V lookup: CDR1 LGHDT, CDR2 YNNKEL (reference sequence).

J is TRBJ2-3 and V is TRBV5-1; D ambiguous. V shed 2 bases and J shed 7 bases, with 8 bases lying between them. This CDR3 has 12 amino acids. The V gene's germline CDR1 is SGHRS and CDR2 YFSETQ. CDR3 protein: CASSFDRNTQYF. The CDR3 bases are TGCGCCAGCAGCTTTGATCGGAATACGCAGTATTTT.

This clonotype was seen many times. This chain connects TRBV28 to TRBJ2-5; 8 bases fit TRBD2. The CDR3 consists of 16 residues. Losses at the gene ends were 6 bases for V and 5 bases for J; bases not matched to a gene: 14. The V gene's germline CDR1 is MDHEN and CDR2 SYDVKM. The CDR3: CASSLGEAGERETQYF. The DNA for the CDR3 is TGTGCCAGCAGCTTAGGGGAAGCGGGAGAAAGGGAGACCCAGTACTTC.

This clonotype appeared many times. The chain links TRBV3-1 to TRBJ2-7, with D possibly TRBD2 on 6 matching bases. Germline V gene sequence: CDR1 LGHDT, CDR2 YNNKEL (reference sequence). V gave up 1 base and J gave up 3 bases, with 10 bases separating them. The CDR3 runs to 14 residues. DNA for the CDR3: TGTGCCAGCAGCCAAGCTTCGACTAGCTACGAGCAGTACTTC. Translated, it gives CASSQASTSYEQYF.

The J gene is TRBJ1-5, the V gene TRBV5-1; TRBD1 is a possible D gene (5 bases). The CDR3 consists of 16 residues. Germline V gives CDR1 SGHRS, CDR2 YFSETQ. The ends were cut back, 0 bases at V and 3 bases at J, with 13 bases in the middle. The CDR3 loop is CASSLEPGIDNQPQHF. The CDR3 DNA reads TGCGCCAGCAGCTTGGAGCCAGGGATTGACAATCAGCCCCAGCATTTT.

This chain links TRBV19 with TRBJ1-5; D unclear. Germline CDR1 is LNHDA and CDR2 is SQIVND (reference sequence). V lost 7 bases and J lost 1, with 14 bases in between. CDR3 length equals 15 residues. Here the CDR3 reads CASTPMDGSNQPQHF. In nucleotides, the CDR3 is TGTGCCAGTACCCCAATGGATGGGAGCAATCAGCCCCAGCATTTT.

The V and J genes are TRBV19 and TRBJ2-1, with D hard to call. The CDR3 contains 14 residues. Trimming shortened V by 5 bases and J by 6 bases, and 14 bases separated the two germline ends. The germline V gene encodes CDR1 LNHDA and CDR2 SQIVND (reference sequence). The CDR3 DNA sequence: TGTGCCAGTAGTGACCCCGGACGCTTCAATGAGCAGTTCTTC. It codes for CASSDPGRFNEQFF.

There are a few counts of this clonotype. CDR3: CASSLVGTAGQPQHF. CDR3 nucleotide sequence: TGTGCCAGCAGCTTAGTCGGGACAGCCGGTCAGCCCCAGCATTTT. V is TRBV7-2 and J is TRBJ1-5, with TRBD1 identical over 7 bases. CDR1 is SGHTA, CDR2 FQGNSA, per germline. V gave up 1 base and J gave up 6 bases; unmatched junction bases: 6. CDR3 length: 15 residues.

The rearrangement links TRBV28 to TRBJ1-3, with TRBD1 identical over 9 bases. V trimming: 7 bases; J trimming: 4 bases; junction bases outside the gene matches: 11. The CDR3 runs to 16 residues. In germline, CDR1 is MDHEN, CDR2 SYDVKM. CDR3 nucleotide sequence: TGTGCCAGCACCTCGTCCGGGACAGGGTACGGAAACACCATATATTTT. Its translation: CASTSSGTGYGNTIYF.

Comment on this clonotype: This may be a read error, as it is one base from a much larger clone. The J gene is TRBJ1-4, the V gene TRBV7-9, with D possibly matching TRBD1 (5 bases). The CDR3 length is 14 residues. Per germline, CDR1 SEHNR and CDR2 FQNEAQ (reference sequence). In nucleotides, the CDR3 is TGTGCCAACAGCTTAGCGATGGGGGGTGAAAAACTGTTTTTT. Amino acid sequence: CANSLAMGGEKLFF.

This chain joins TRBV7-9 and TRBJ2-7, with D possibly TRBD2 on 7 matching bases. CDR1 is SEHNR and CDR2 is FQNEAQ in the germline V gene (reference sequence). The CDR3 runs 15 residues. The germline V and J ends were trimmed by 1 base and 0 bases, with 10 bases remaining between them. The CDR3 here is CASSLEGGTSYEQYF. DNA for the CDR3: TGTGCCAGCAGCTTAGAGGGGGGGACCTCCTACGAGCAGTACTTC. The variable domain in full, completed from reference TRBV7-9 and TRBJ2-7, reads DTGVSQNPRHKITKRGQNVTFRCDPISEHNRLYWYRQTLGQGPEFLTYFQNEAQLEKSRLLSDRFSAERPKGSFSTLEIQRTEQGDSAMYLCASSLEGGTSYEQYFGPGTRLTVT.

This clonotype was seen ten or more times. This chain joins TRBV7-9 and TRBJ2-7, with TRBD2 identical over 7 bases. The germline V gene has CDR1 SEHNR and CDR2 FQNEAQ (reference sequence). The CDR3 extends over 12 amino acids. J gave up 7 bases and V 1 base, and 1 base lay outside the gene matches. Here the CDR3 reads CASSLGEGEQYF. CDR3 DNA: TGTGCCAGCAGCTTAGGGGAGGGGGAGCAGTACTTC. The full variable domain, in which reference TRBV7-9 and TRBJ2-7 provide the parts outside the CDR3, is DTGVSQNPRHKITKRGQNVTFRCDPISEHNRLYWYRQTLGQGPEFLTYFQNEAQLEKSRLLSDRFSAERPKGSFSTLEIQRTEQGDSAMYLCASSLGEGEQYFGPGTRLTVT.

This clonotype appeared many times. This chain uses TRBV5-1 with TRBJ2-3; possibly TRBD1 or TRBD2 for D (5 bases each). The germline V gene has CDR1 SGHRS and CDR2 YFSETQ. This CDR3 spans 16 amino acids. V dropped 5 bases and J dropped 0 bases, with 16 bases sitting between them. The CDR3 region is CASRRSRDLSTDTQYF. CDR3 DNA: TGCGCCAGCAGACGATCCCGGGACCTAAGCACAGATACGCAGTATTTT.

In its sample, this clonotype was seen many times. This chain links TRBV2 with TRBJ2-1; D is unclear. Between the trimmed V and J ends, which lost 6 bases and 5 bases, there was a span of 14 bases. CDR3 size: 14 residues. The germline gives CDR1 SNHLY, CDR2 FYNNEI. CDR3 DNA sequence: TGTGCCAGCAGGGGCGAAATATCGAACAATGAGCAGTTCTTC. Translated: CASRGEISNNEQFF.

This clonotype appeared a few times. J is TRBJ1-1 and V is TRBV12-3 or TRBV12-4; TRBD1 agrees at 8 bases. CDR3 length: 16 amino acids. Trimming took 6 bases from V and 4 from J; bases not matched to a gene: 13. This chain's CDR3 is CASRDRDRRLSTEAFF. For the CDR3, the DNA is TGTGCCAGCAGGGACAGGGACAGGCGATTAAGCACTGAAGCTTTCTTT.

The gene calls are TRBV5-1 and TRBJ1-5; a possible D gene is TRBD1 (5 bases). The length of the CDR3 is 14 residues. The germline gives CDR1 SGHRS, CDR2 YFSETQ. V shed 1 base and J shed 7 bases, with 12 bases lying between them. The DNA of the CDR3 is TGCGCCAGCAGCTTGTACGGAGGGGAACAGCCCCAGCATTTT. Residues: CASSLYGGEQPQHF.

The rearrangement links TRBV27 to TRBJ1-1; D perhaps matches TRBD1 (5 bases). The CDR3 runs to 15 residues. Trimming shortened V by 3 bases and J by 7 bases, and 18 bases separated the two germline ends. Germline CDR1 and CDR2: MNHEY and SMNVEV (reference sequence). Written as DNA, the CDR3 is TGTGCCAGCAGTTTCATATATCGGGGGAGGGGTGAAGCTTTCTTT. Its protein product is CASSFIYRGRGEAFF.

This clonotype was observed many times. The chain couples TRBV6-1 to TRBJ1-1, with unresolved D. V lost 6 bases, J lost 5 bases, and 19 bases lay in between. The germline CDR1 and CDR2 sequences are MNHNS and SASEGT. This CDR3 has 15 amino acids. For the CDR3, the DNA is TGTGCCAGCAGCAGGCGGGGAATTGTGGGGACTGAAGCTTTCTTT. This encodes CASSRRGIVGTEAFF.

This clonotype was picked up many times. This sequence joins TRBV11-3 and TRBJ2-2; a weak D match, TRBD1 (5 bases). Germline CDR1 is SGHNT and CDR2 is YENEEA. CDR3 length equals 16 residues. Trimming left V 6 bases short and J 6 bases short, with 20 bases between. CDR3 protein: CASSRSSGMVAGELFF. DNA of the CDR3: TGTGCCAGCAGTAGGAGTTCAGGGATGGTGGCCGGGGAGCTGTTTTTT.

This clonotype showed up many times. The rearrangement uses TRBV6-1 and TRBJ1-4, with D possibly TRBD1 on 6 matching bases. The CDR3 sequence is 15 residues long. Germline lookup yields CDR1 MNHNS and CDR2 SASEGT. Between the trimmed V and J ends, which lost 6 bases and 4 bases, there was a span of 15 bases. The CDR3 loop is CASSLWTAINEKLFF. The CDR3 region has the DNA TGTGCCAGCAGCTTATGGACAGCGATTAATGAAAAACTGTTTTTT.

The chain uses TRBV2 and TRBJ2-2, with 9 bases aligning to TRBD1. Germline V gene data show CDR1 as SNHLY and CDR2 as FYNNEI. The J segment lost 4 bases and the V segment lost 7 bases, leaving 4 bases of the junction unmatched. The CDR3 extends over 14 amino acids. The DNA of the CDR3 is TGTGCCAGCACCGGGACAGGGACCACCGGGGAGCTGTTTTTT. Translated, it gives CASTGTGTTGELFF.

This clonotype was seen ten or more times. The chain is built from TRBV12-3 or TRBV12-4 and TRBJ1-2; no firm D call. V dropped 6 bases and J dropped 4 bases, with 12 bases sitting between them. This CDR3 has 13 amino acids. In DNA, the CDR3 is TGTGCCAGCAGCATTGGGCTGCTCTATGGCTACACCTTC. It encodes CASSIGLLYGYTF.

This clonotype came up many times. V is TRBV3-1 and J is TRBJ1-1; 8 bases agree with TRBD1. V gave up 5 bases and J gave up 1 base; unmatched junction bases: 12. The CDR3 covers 17 residues. The germline V gene has CDR1 LGHDT and CDR2 YNNKEL (reference sequence). The CDR3 protein is CASSSRTGGRENTEAFF. As DNA, the CDR3 is TGTGCCAGCAGCTCTCGAACAGGGGGAAGGGAGAACACTGAAGCTTTCTTT.

In this sample, this clonotype turned up many times. This chain links TRBV28 with TRBJ2-5; possibly TRBD1 or TRBD2 for D (5 bases each). With 1 base removed from V and 1 base from J, the gap between germline ends came to 7 bases. Germline V CDR1 and CDR2: MDHEN, SYDVKM. This CDR3 region has 14 residues. The CDR3 protein is CASSLLGTQETQYF. CDR3 in DNA: TGTGCCAGCAGTTTATTGGGGACCCAAGAGACCCAGTACTTC. Using reference TRBV28 and TRBJ2-5 for the parts outside the CDR3, the full variable domain is DVKVTQSSRYLVKRTGEKVFLECVQDMDHENMFWYRQDPGLGLRLIYFSYDVKMKEKGDIPEGYSVSREKKERFSLILESASTNQTSMYLCASSLLGTQETQYFGPGTRLLVL.